The T cell receptor (beta chain) under discussion was sequenced for a study of cytomegalovirus exposure and HLA in healthy donors. Study-level findings and limits: Relative to equally common others, HLA-associated TCR beta chains showed greater clonal expansion in a later analysis. Sequencing depth across donors, presence/absence analyses assumed, was roughly uniform. There were some V segments, including TRBV6-2 and TRBV6-3, excluded as indistinguishable. V- and J-gene trimming in TCR beta was tied to a missense DCLRE1C variant by an analysis performed later.

In the PCR, 60 Vbeta and 13 Jbeta primers were used. Profiling relied on immunoSEQ multiplex PCR, and the TCRdb table lists in-frame clones only, not all of them. This sample has around 140,000 clones, with about 77% found just once. In germline, CDR1 is ENHRY, CDR2 SYGVKD. The CDR3 is 14 residues long. With 0 bases removed from V and 4 bases from J, the gap between germline ends came to 8 bases. A remark on this clone: Its matching antigen is unknown.

This TCR was sampled from a woman aged 40 to 50 in good health and CMV-seronegative. This chain connects TRBV10-3 to TRBJ2-3; D uncertain. The sample was PBMCs. The CDR3 DNA reads TGTGCCATCAGTGAGTCGCTATCCTCAGATACGCAGTATTTT. It yields the protein CAISESLSSDTQYF.